The present T cell receptor beta chain was sequenced within a study of T cell changes during pregnancy in multiple sclerosis. TCRdb's copy holds only in-frame clones and misses some; the assay was immunoSEQ multiplex PCR. The sample yields about 120,000 clones, 80% to 95% seen once. Germline V gene data show CDR1 as GTSNPN and CDR2 as SVGIG (reference sequence). The CDR3 loop spans 14 amino acids. V lost 5 bases and J lost 1; bases outside the gene matches: 1. The sample consisted of peripheral blood, taken before pregnancy. The receptor was isolated from a female donor with multiple sclerosis, enrolled in a pregnancy study. The chain uses TRBV30 and TRBJ2-3; 12 nucleotides line up with TRBD2. In DNA form, the CDR3 reads TGTGCCTGGGCTAGCGGGAGGGGCACAGATACGCAGTATTTT. This codes for CAWASGRGTDTQYF.